The sequence of this T cell receptor (beta chain) was determined in a study of blood T cells in healthy people across ages. For the second PCR, which ran for about 6 to 11 cycles, a sample-barcoded 5' primer and a J-beta primer mix were used. Using its own MiXCR run on the 5' RACE reads, TCRdb lists one record per CDR3 protein. The profile shows 1.5 million to 2 million distinct CDR3 sequences, about 31% of them singletons. CDR3 size: 14 residues. The germline V gene encodes CDR1 GTSNPN and CDR2 SVGIG (reference sequence). Trimming took off 0 bases at V and 6 bases at J, with 11 bases between the two ends.

Sequenced input: blood. The chain links TRBV30 to TRBJ2-2; D gene uncertain. This receptor was taken from a woman in her twenties or thirties in good health. The CDR3 nucleotides are TGTGCCTGGAGTGTAGGGCAGGTAGCCGGGGAGCTGTTTTTT. This sequence encodes CAWSVGQVAGELFF. Together with reference TRBV30 and TRBJ2-2, the CDR3 gives the full variable domain: SQTIHQWPATLVQPVGSPLSLECTVEGTSNPNLYWYRQAAGRGLQLLFYSVGIGQISSEVPQNLSASRPQDRQFILSSKKLLLSDSGFYLCAWSVGQVAGELFFGEGSRLTVL.